Presented here are 31 T cell receptor beta chains from one specimen sequenced in a study of shared clonotypes between healthy human individuals. Produced via immunoSEQ multiplex PCR; TCRdb's table is partial and in-frame only. Of a few hundred thousand clones in the sample, about 69% were seen once. Sequences were obtained from memory CD4+ T cells sorted from blood. Subset defined: CD45RA-negative fraction. The receptors shown here come from a man aged 30 to 39 in good health.

The chain joins TRBV6-1 to TRBJ1-1, with unresolved D. Germline V CDR1 and CDR2: MNHNS, SASEGT. This CDR3 spans 12 amino acids. The V end lost 5 bases, the J end lost 6 bases, and 10 bases lay between the germline ends. The CDR3 DNA follows: TGTGCCAGCAGTCGGACTTCCCCTGAAGCTTTCTTT. Protein: CASSRTSPEAFF.

The chain carries TRBV7-2 and TRBJ2-1; tentative D call: TRBD1 (5 bases). The germline V gene encodes CDR1 SGHTA and CDR2 FQGNSA. V dropped 3 bases and J dropped 7 bases, with 19 bases sitting between them. The CDR3 runs 16 residues. CDR3 bases: TGTGCCAGCAGCTTCCAGAGCCCGAATTCAGGGAATGAGCAGTTCTTC. Translated, it gives CASSFQSPNSGNEQFF.

V is TRBV10-3 and J is TRBJ2-1; TRBD1 might be the D (5 bases). The CDR3 contains 15 residues. V was pared by 0 bases and J by 9 bases, with 15 bases between. Germline values: CDR1 ENHRY, CDR2 SYGVKD. The CDR3, as DNA: TGTGCCATCAGTGAGTCAATTACCAGAACAGGTGAGCAGTTCTTC. Translation: CAISESITRTGEQFF.

This clone was picked up a small number of times. The CDR3 DNA follows: TGTGCCAGCAGCTTGGAGACTGGGGCCAACGTCCTGACTTTC. This encodes CASSLETGANVLTF. The rearrangement joins TRBV5-4 to TRBJ2-6, with unresolved D. V was clipped by 0 bases and J by 2 bases, with 3 bases between them. Per germline, CDR1 SGHNT and CDR2 YYREEE (reference sequence). The CDR3 is made up of 14 amino acids.

The chain uses TRBV4-1 and TRBJ1-2; D gene unclear. Trimming stripped 4 bases from V and 4 bases from J, with 19 bases between. CDR1 and CDR2 (germline): MGHRA, YSYEKL. The CDR3 runs to 16 residues. CDR3 sequence: CASSRPEGSLSYGYTF. CDR3 bases: TGCGCCAGCAGCCGCCCGGAGGGCAGTCTTAGCTATGGCTACACCTTC.

This clone showed up just a few times. The V gene is TRBV25-1, the J gene TRBJ2-7; a weak D match, TRBD2 (6 bases). V gave up 3 bases and J gave up 0 bases, with 12 bases separating them. Germline CDR1 MGHDK, CDR2 SYGVNS. The CDR3 extends over 15 amino acids. CDR3 loop: CASSDTGLSSYEQYF. The CDR3 DNA sequence: TGTGCCAGCAGTGACACGGGACTGAGCTCCTACGAGCAGTACTTC.

Of note for this clone: This CDR3 is also generated by other DNA sequences in the sample. The chain carries TRBV7-9 and TRBJ1-3; tentative D call: TRBD1 (5 bases). CDR1 SEHNR and CDR2 FQNEAQ come from the germline V gene (reference sequence). The CDR3 is 14 amino acids. Trimming pared 2 bases from V and 0 bases from J, leaving 5 bases between. The CDR3, as DNA: TGTGCCAGCAGCTTACAGGGCTCTGGAAACACCATATATTTT. Translating gives CASSLQGSGNTIYF.

The chain couples TRBV5-1 to TRBJ2-2; D gene ambiguous. Germline V gives CDR1 SGHRS, CDR2 YFSETQ. The CDR3 extends over 13 amino acids. Trimming stripped 2 bases from V and 5 bases from J, with 7 bases between. The CDR3 bases are TGCGCCAGCAGCTTTCCGGATACCGGGGAGCTGTTTTTT. Translated: CASSFPDTGELFF.

The chain employs TRBV2 and TRBJ2-3, with TRBD1 matching over 7 bases. CDR3 size: 15 residues. The ends lost 6 bases at V and 2 bases at J; junction bases unmatched: 8. Germline lookup yields CDR1 SNHLY and CDR2 FYNNEI. CDR3 loop: CASSFDRAPTDTQYF. CDR3 in DNA: TGTGCCAGCAGCTTCGACAGGGCCCCCACAGATACGCAGTATTTT. The full variable domain, rest sourced from reference TRBV2 and TRBJ2-3, is EPEVTQTPSHQVTQMGQEVILRCVPISNHLYFYWYRQILGQKVEFLVSFYNNEISEKSEIFDDQFSVERPDGSNFTLKIRSTKLEDSAMYFCASSFDRAPTDTQYFGPGTRLTVL.

The chain couples TRBV14 to TRBJ1-1; D may be TRBD1 (5 bases). The CDR3 totals 14 residues. V was cut by 4 bases and J by 0 bases, with 9 bases left in between. In germline, CDR1 is SGHDN, CDR2 FVKESK. CDR3 sequence reads: CASSLDRLNTEAFF. CDR3 in DNA: TGTGCCAGCAGCCTCGACAGATTGAACACTGAAGCTTTCTTT.

This chain connects TRBV7-9 to TRBJ2-1; 7 bases map to TRBD2. CDR1 and CDR2 from the germline V gene are SEHNR and FQNEAQ (reference sequence). Losses at the gene ends were 4 bases for V and 4 bases for J; bases not matched to a gene: 13. The CDR3 is made up of 17 amino acids. CDR3 region: CASSSGSGGRVYNEQFF. The CDR3 DNA sequence: TGTGCCAGCAGCTCGGGCTCTGGCGGGAGAGTATACAATGAGCAGTTCTTC.

This clone showed up just once. The genes are TRBV9 and TRBJ1-2; 7 bases align to TRBD1. The CDR3 covers 15 residues. Germline V gene sequence: CDR1 SGDLS, CDR2 YYNGEE. J lost 6 bases, V lost 1 base, and 9 bases had no gene match. CDR3 region: CASSVTDRAQHGYTF. The CDR3 nucleotides are TGTGCCAGCAGCGTAACTGACAGGGCACAGCATGGCTACACCTTC.

V usage is TRBV7-9 and J usage is TRBJ1-1, with TRBD1 matching 11 bases. CDR3 length equals 12 residues. Germline CDR1 and CDR2: SEHNR and FQNEAQ (reference sequence). Trimming cost V 5 bases and J 11 bases; bases outside gene matches: 4. The CDR3 sequence is CASSPDRGLAFF. In nucleotides, the CDR3 is TGTGCCAGCAGCCCGGACAGGGGGCTTGCTTTCTTT.

The V gene is TRBV28, the J gene TRBJ2-1; 8 bases match TRBD1. The CDR3 consists of 13 residues. V lost 4 bases to trimming and J lost 15 bases; unmatched junction nucleotides: 11. Germline loops: CDR1 MDHEN, CDR2 SYDVKM. This CDR3 reads CASSYPTGGLPFF. CDR3 in DNA: TGTGCCAGCAGTTACCCTACAGGGGGTTTACCGTTCTTC.

Comment on this clone: Other nucleotide sequences from this sample produce the same CDR3. The chain is built from TRBV27 and TRBJ2-1; 9 bases match TRBD2. Germline lookup yields CDR1 MNHEY and CDR2 SMNVEV (reference sequence). This CDR3 has 16 amino acids. The V segment lost 6 bases and the J segment 0 bases; nucleotides outside the gene matches: 6. The DNA of the CDR3 is TGTGCCAGCAGGGTAGGCGGGAGGGTCTCCTACAATGAGCAGTTCTTC. It specifies CASRVGGRVSYNEQFF.

V is TRBV11-2 and J is TRBJ2-1; 11 nucleotides match TRBD2. This CDR3 has 19 amino acids. The germline gives CDR1 SGHAT, CDR2 FQNNGV. J lost 2 bases, V lost 2 bases, and 11 bases had no gene match. The CDR3 nucleotides read TGTGCCAGCAGCTTACGCGTAGCGGGAGGGCCCAAGACCTACAATGAGCAGTTCTTC. Its translation: CASSLRVAGGPKTYNEQFF.

The chain carries TRBV9 and TRBJ2-3; D possibly uses TRBD1 or TRBD2 (5 bases each). V lost 0 bases and J 0 bases, leaving 11 bases between the germline ends. CDR3 size: 16 residues. Germline assignment: CDR1 SGDLS and CDR2 YYNGEE. The CDR3 nucleotides are TGTGCCAGCAGCGTAGCAGTCGGGACCAGCACAGATACGCAGTATTTT. This sequence encodes CASSVAVGTSTDTQYF.

CDR3 DNA: TGTGCCAGCAGTTCAAGGACTAGCGGGAGTTTTAGGAATGAGCAGTTCTTC. It yields the protein CASSSRTSGSFRNEQFF. The chain carries TRBV27 and TRBJ2-1, with 13 bases lining up with TRBD2. Per the germline V gene, CDR1 is MNHEY and CDR2 is SMNVEV (reference sequence). The CDR3 is 17 amino acids. V was pared by 4 bases and J by 7 bases, with 10 bases of the junction left unmatched.

This clone is a singleton in its sample. The rearrangement uses TRBV6-5 and TRBJ2-3, with D possibly being TRBD2 (6 bases). CDR1 MNHEY and CDR2 SVGAGI come from the germline V gene. The CDR3 totals 14 residues. V shed 3 bases and J shed 6 bases, with 13 bases lying between them. Written as DNA, the CDR3 is TGTGCCAGCAGTTATCGGGGGAGGTCGGATACGCAGTATTTT. Its translation is CASSYRGRSDTQYF.

As for this clone: Other DNA sequences in the sample encode the same CDR3. The gene calls are TRBV11-2 and TRBJ2-1; 9 nucleotides align to TRBD1. V dropped 4 bases and J dropped 1; count of bases not matched to a gene: 2. CDR1 and CDR2 from the germline V gene are SGHAT and FQNNGV. This CDR3 contains 15 residues. Written as DNA, the CDR3 is TGTGCCAGCAGCTCGGGGACAGGGTCCTACAATGAGCAGTTCTTC. This gives the protein CASSSGTGSYNEQFF.

V is TRBV9 and J is TRBJ1-4; 7 bases match TRBD1. V trimming: 2 bases; J trimming: 6 bases; junction bases outside the gene matches: 7. Germline-derived CDR1 and CDR2 are SGDLS and YYNGEE. This CDR3 has 15 amino acids. CDR3 nucleotides: TGTGCCAGCAGCGTGACAGGGTTCCAGGATGAAAAACTGTTTTTT. Its protein product is CASSVTGFQDEKLFF. Based on the CDR3 plus reference TRBV9 and TRBJ1-4, the full variable domain is DSGVTQTPKHLITATGQRVTLRCSPRSGDLSVYWYQQSLDQGLQFLIQYYNGEERAKGNILERFSAQQFPDLHSELNLSSLELGDSALYFCASSVTGFQDEKLFFGSGTQLSVL.

V usage is TRBV5-1 and J usage is TRBJ2-7; 9 bases line up with TRBD1. After removal of 4 bases from V and 6 bases from J, the junction contained 8 bases not matched to a gene. Germline assignment: CDR1 SGHRS and CDR2 YFSETQ. The CDR3 contains 14 residues. The CDR3 is CASSPRDRVLEQYF. In DNA, the CDR3 is TGCGCCAGCAGCCCCAGGGACAGGGTACTCGAGCAGTACTTC.

This clone was observed a few times. The rearrangement joins TRBV5-5 to TRBJ1-1; a weak D match, TRBD1 (6 bases). CDR3 length equals 14 residues. V lost 5 bases to trimming and J lost 4 bases, with 15 bases between them. The germline V gene has CDR1 SGHKS and CDR2 YYEKEE (reference sequence). CDR3 region: CASSPDRGFTEAFF. In DNA form, the CDR3 reads TGTGCCAGCAGTCCGGACAGAGGGTTCACTGAAGCTTTCTTT.

DNA for the CDR3: TGTGCCAGCAGCTTGTGGCTAGCGGGAGTAGGTGAGCAGTTCTTC. Protein product: CASSLWLAGVGEQFF. The chain employs TRBV11-2 and TRBJ2-1; 10 bases match TRBD2. The CDR3 sequence is 15 residues long. Trimming took 3 bases from V and 9 from J; bases not matched to a gene: 8. The germline V gene has CDR1 SGHAT and CDR2 FQNNGV.

In its sample, this clone was seen a few times. V gene TRBV28 combines with J gene TRBJ1-5, with TRBD1 identical over 7 bases. The CDR3 runs to 18 residues. J lost 4 bases, V lost 2 bases, and 14 bases had no gene match. Germline V gene data show CDR1 as MDHEN and CDR2 as SYDVKM. CDR3 sequence reads: CASSLPPGTAVPNQPQHF. In nucleotides, the CDR3 is TGTGCCAGCAGTTTACCCCCCGGGACAGCCGTACCTAATCAGCCCCAGCATTTT.

The rearrangement links TRBV7-9 to TRBJ2-2; D possibly matches TRBD1 or TRBD2 (5 bases each). CDR1 and CDR2 (germline): SEHNR, FQNEAQ (reference sequence). The CDR3 is 14 amino acids. Deletions cut 8 bases from V and 2 bases from J, with 12 bases between. As DNA, the CDR3 is TGTGCCAGCGCCGGTGGGGGAAACACCGGGGAGCTGTTTTTT. As protein: CASAGGGNTGELFF.

This chain connects TRBV7-6 to TRBJ2-7; the match to TRBD2 covers 9 bases. The CDR3 runs to 15 residues. Germline lookup yields CDR1 SGHVS and CDR2 FNYEAQ. The trim removed 1 base at V and 2 bases at J, leaving 3 bases unmatched. CDR3 sequence: CASSLGTSETYEQYF. The CDR3 coding sequence is TGTGCCAGCAGCTTAGGGACTAGCGAAACCTACGAGCAGTACTTC.

This clone was counted a single time. V and J are TRBV19 and TRBJ1-1, with D maybe TRBD1 (6 bases). This CDR3 has 13 residues. V gave up 7 bases and J gave up 0 bases, with 9 bases separating them. Germline V CDR1 and CDR2: LNHDA, SQIVND (reference sequence). The CDR3 reads CASTDRLNTEAFF. CDR3 DNA: TGTGCCAGTACGGACAGACTGAACACTGAAGCTTTCTTT.

This clone was counted only a few times. The chain combines TRBV19 with TRBJ1-2, with a weak D call TRBD1 (5 bases). The ends were cut back, 3 bases at V and 1 base at J, with 6 bases in the middle. Per germline, CDR1 LNHDA and CDR2 SQIVND (reference sequence). The CDR3 loop spans 13 amino acids. CDR3 in DNA: TGTGCCAGTAGTATGAGGGGTAACTATGGCTACACCTTC. It codes for CASSMRGNYGYTF.

The CDR3: CASSLGDRGHEQYF. CDR3 in DNA: TGTGCCAGCAGCTTAGGGGACAGGGGCCACGAGCAGTACTTC. The chain couples TRBV7-2 to TRBJ2-7, with 10 bases matching TRBD1. Trimming took 1 base from V and 5 from J; bases not matched to a gene: 2. Germline values: CDR1 SGHTA, CDR2 FQGNSA. The length of the CDR3 is 14 residues.

The chain is built from TRBV19 and TRBJ2-3; D is possibly TRBD1 or TRBD2 (6 bases each). The CDR3 sequence is 13 residues long. Germline CDR1 reads LNHDA; CDR2 reads SQIVND (reference sequence). Trimming left V 8 bases short and J 6 bases short, with 15 bases between. CDR3 loop: CASSQGRIDTQYF. The CDR3 DNA reads as TGTGCCAGTTCGCAGGGGAGGATCGATACGCAGTATTTT.